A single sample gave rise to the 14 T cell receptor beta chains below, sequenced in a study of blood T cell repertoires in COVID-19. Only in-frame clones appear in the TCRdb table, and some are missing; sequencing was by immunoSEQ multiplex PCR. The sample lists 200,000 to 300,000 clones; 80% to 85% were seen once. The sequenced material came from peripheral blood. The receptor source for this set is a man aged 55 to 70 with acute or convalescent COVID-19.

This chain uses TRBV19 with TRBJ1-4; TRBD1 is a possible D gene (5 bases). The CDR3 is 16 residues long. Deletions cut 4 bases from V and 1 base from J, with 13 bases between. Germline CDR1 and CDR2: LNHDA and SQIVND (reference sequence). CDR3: CASSSQGIGTNEKLFF. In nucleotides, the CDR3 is TGTGCCAGTAGTAGTCAGGGAATCGGAACTAATGAAAAACTGTTTTTT.

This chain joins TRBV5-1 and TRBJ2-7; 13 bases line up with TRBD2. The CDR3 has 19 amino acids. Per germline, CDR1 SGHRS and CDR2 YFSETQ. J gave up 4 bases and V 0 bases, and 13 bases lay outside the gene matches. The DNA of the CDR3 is TGCGCCAGCAGCTTGGGACAGGCGCTCATACTAGCGGGAGGGTACGAGCAGTACTTC. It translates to CASSLGQALILAGGYEQYF.

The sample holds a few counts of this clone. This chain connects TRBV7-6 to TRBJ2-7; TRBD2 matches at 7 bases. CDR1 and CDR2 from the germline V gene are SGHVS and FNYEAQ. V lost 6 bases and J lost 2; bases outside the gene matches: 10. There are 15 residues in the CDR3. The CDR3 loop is CASSSGGSRAYEQYF. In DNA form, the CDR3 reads TGTGCCAGCAGTTCCGGGGGGTCCAGGGCCTACGAGCAGTACTTC.

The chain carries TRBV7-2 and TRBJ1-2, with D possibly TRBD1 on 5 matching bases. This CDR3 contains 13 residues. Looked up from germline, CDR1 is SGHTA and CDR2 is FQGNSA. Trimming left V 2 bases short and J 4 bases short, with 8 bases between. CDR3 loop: CASSLSGSYGYTF. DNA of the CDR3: TGTGCCAGCAGCTTATCAGGGTCCTATGGCTACACCTTC.

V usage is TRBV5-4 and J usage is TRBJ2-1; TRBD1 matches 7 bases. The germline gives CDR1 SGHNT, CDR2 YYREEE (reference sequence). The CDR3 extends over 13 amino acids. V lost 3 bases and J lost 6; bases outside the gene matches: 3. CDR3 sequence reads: CASSWSGGNEQFF. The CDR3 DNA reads TGTGCCAGCAGCTGGTCAGGGGGCAATGAGCAGTTCTTC.

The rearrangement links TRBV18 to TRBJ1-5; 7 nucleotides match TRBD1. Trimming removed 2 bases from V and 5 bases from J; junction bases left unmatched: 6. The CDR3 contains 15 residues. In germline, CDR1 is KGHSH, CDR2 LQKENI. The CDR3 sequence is CASSPDRAAYQPQHF. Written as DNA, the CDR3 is TGTGCCAGCTCACCAGACAGGGCGGCGTATCAGCCCCAGCATTTT.

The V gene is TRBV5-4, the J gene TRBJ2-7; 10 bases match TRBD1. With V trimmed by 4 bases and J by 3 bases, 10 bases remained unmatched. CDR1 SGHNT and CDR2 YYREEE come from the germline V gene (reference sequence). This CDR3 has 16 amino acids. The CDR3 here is CASSPGQGNSYYEQYF. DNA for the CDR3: TGTGCCAGCAGCCCGGGACAGGGGAATTCTTACTACGAGCAGTACTTC.

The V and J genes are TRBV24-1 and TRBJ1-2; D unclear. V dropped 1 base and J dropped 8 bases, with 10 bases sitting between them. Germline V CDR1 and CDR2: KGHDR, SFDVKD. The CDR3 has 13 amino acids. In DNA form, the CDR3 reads TGTGCCACCAGTGATTTCCGGGGAGGCGGCTACACCTTC. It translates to CATSDFRGGGYTF.

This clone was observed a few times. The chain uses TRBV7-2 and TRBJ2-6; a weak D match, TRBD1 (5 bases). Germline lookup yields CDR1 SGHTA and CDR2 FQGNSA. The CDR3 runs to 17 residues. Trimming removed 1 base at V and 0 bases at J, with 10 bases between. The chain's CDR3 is CASSLVLGPSGANVLTF. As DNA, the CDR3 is TGTGCCAGCAGCTTAGTGTTGGGGCCCTCTGGGGCCAACGTCCTGACTTTC. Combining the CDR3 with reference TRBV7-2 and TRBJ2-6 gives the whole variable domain GAGVSQSPSNKVTEKGKDVELRCDPISGHTALYWYRQSLGQGLEFLIYFQGNSAPDKSGLPSDRFSAERTGGSVSTLTIQRTQQEDSAVYLCASSLVLGPSGANVLTFGAGSRLTVL.

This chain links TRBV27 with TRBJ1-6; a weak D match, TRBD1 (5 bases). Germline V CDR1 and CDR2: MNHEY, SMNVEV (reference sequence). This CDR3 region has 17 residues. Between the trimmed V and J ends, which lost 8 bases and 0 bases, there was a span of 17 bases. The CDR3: CASCRQGLSSYNSPLHF. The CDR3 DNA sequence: TGTGCCAGCTGCCGCCAGGGTCTAAGCTCCTATAATTCACCCCTCCACTTT.

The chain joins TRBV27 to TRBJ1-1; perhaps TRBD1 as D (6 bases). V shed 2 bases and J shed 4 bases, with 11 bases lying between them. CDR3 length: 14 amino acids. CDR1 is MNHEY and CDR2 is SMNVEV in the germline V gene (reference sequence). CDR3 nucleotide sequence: TGTGCCAGCAGTTTAGGGGGGGGCGGCACTGAAGCTTTCTTT. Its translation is CASSLGGGGTEAFF.

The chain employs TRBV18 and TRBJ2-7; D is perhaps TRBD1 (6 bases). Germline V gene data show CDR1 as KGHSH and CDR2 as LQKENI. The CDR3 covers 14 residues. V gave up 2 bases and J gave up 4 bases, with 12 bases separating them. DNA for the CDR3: TGTGCCAGCTCACCAGGGACAACAAGATACGAGCAGTACTTC. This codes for CASSPGTTRYEQYF.

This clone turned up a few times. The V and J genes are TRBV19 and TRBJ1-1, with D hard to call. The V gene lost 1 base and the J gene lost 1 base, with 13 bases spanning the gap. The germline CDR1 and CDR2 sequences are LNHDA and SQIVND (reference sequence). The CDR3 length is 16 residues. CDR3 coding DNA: TGTGCCAGTAGTATAGGATGGAGGCCCGAGAACACTGAAGCTTTCTTT. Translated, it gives CASSIGWRPENTEAFF.

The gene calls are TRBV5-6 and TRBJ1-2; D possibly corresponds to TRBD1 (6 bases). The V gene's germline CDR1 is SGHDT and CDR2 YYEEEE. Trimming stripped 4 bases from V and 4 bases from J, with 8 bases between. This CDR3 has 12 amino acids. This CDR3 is CASSEQGYGYTF. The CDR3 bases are TGTGCCAGCAGCGAACAGGGCTATGGCTACACCTTC.